This T cell receptor (beta chain) was sequenced during a study of cytotoxic CD8 clonotypes in ibrutinib-treated CLL. Findings of the study overall: Once treatment began, public clonotypes, which were uncommon, contracted or stayed stable. Circulating CD8+ T-cell counts were tracked by baseline clonality, which exceeded that of age-matched healthy donors.

About this clone itself: The antigen is not known.

The targeted sequencing depth was 1 in 200,000 to 1 in 1 million T cells. Clones were read by immunoSEQ multiplex PCR, and TCRdb kept only the in-frame ones, dropping some. The table includes about 45,000 clones, 65% to 70% detected once. Trimming removed 5 bases from V and 5 bases from J; junction bases left unmatched: 12. The CDR3 is 16 residues long. Per the germline V gene, CDR1 is WSHSY and CDR2 is SAAADI. The chain employs TRBV10-2 and TRBJ2-5; TRBD2 matches at 9 bases. This receptor was obtained from a human donor with chronic lymphocytic leukemia. The specimen was PBMCs, collected after 24 months of ibrutinib treatment. The CDR3: CASSKTSGFPGETQYF. The DNA for the CDR3 is TGCGCCAGCAGTAAAACTAGCGGGTTCCCGGGGGAGACCCAGTACTTC.